This passage covers 18 T cell receptor beta chains from one sample sequenced in a study of control samples from healthy donors and cancer patients. TCRdb keeps only in-frame clones here, not all; method: immunoSEQ multiplex PCR. This repertoire shows approximately 130,000 clones, 89% found once; its top ten account for about two fifths. Sequencing was carried out using blood. These receptors were obtained from a man aged 50 to 60 in good health.

V usage is TRBV2 and J usage is TRBJ1-3, with 9 bases fitting TRBD1. The junction had 9 bases not matched to a gene; V was cut back by 3 bases and J by 9 bases. The CDR3 contains 15 residues. Germline CDR1 reads SNHLY; CDR2 reads FYNNEI. The CDR3 reads CASSDQLQGASTIYF. CDR3 DNA: TGTGCCAGCAGTGATCAACTACAGGGGGCGAGCACCATATATTTT.

The gene calls are TRBV3-1 (or the pseudogene TRBV3-2) and TRBJ1-4; D is uncertain. V lost 11 bases, J lost 3 bases, and 25 bases lay in between. Germline CDR1 reads LGHDT; CDR2 reads YNNKEL (reference sequence). The length of the CDR3 is 17 residues. The CDR3 reads CAQSQRRPGHPNEKLFF. The CDR3 DNA follows: TGTGCCCAATCTCAGAGGCGGCCCGGGCACCCTAATGAAAAACTGTTTTTT.

Only a few counts were recorded for this clone. V gene TRBV2 combines with J gene TRBJ1-2; D is ambiguous. The CDR3 runs 13 residues. V was shortened by 3 bases and J by 0 bases, with 5 bases between the two germline ends. Germline V gene sequence: CDR1 SNHLY, CDR2 FYNNEI. This chain's CDR3 is CASSDISNYGYTF. DNA of the CDR3: TGTGCCAGCAGTGACATTTCTAACTATGGCTACACCTTC.

This clone was observed a single time. The chain links TRBV6-5 to TRBJ2-3, with D possibly being TRBD2 (5 bases). The CDR3 contains 14 residues. With 6 bases removed from V and 6 bases from J, the gap between germline ends came to 16 bases. The germline CDR1 and CDR2 sequences are MNHEY and SVGAGI. The CDR3 here is CASRQQGSVDTQYF. In DNA, the CDR3 is TGTGCCAGCAGACAGCAAGGGAGCGTGGATACGCAGTATTTT.

This clone came up once. V and J are TRBV14 and TRBJ2-1, with 10 nucleotides matching TRBD2. V lost 4 bases, J lost 0 bases, and 6 bases stayed unmatched. The CDR3 totals 17 residues. Germline CDR1 and CDR2: SGHDN and FVKESK. The CDR3 DNA sequence: TGTGCCAGCAGCCGACTAGCGGGTGTCAACTCCTACAATGAGCAGTTCTTC. Translating it yields CASSRLAGVNSYNEQFF.

V usage is TRBV18 and J usage is TRBJ2-1; 9 bases map to TRBD2. CDR1 is KGHSH and CDR2 is LQKENI in the germline V gene. This CDR3 is built from 15 residues. The trim removed 2 bases at V and 4 bases at J, leaving 3 bases unmatched. CDR3 DNA: TGTGCCAGCTCACCATCCCTAGCGGGGTACAATGAGCAGTTCTTC. Protein sequence: CASSPSLAGYNEQFF.

The chain employs TRBV9 and TRBJ2-2; D might be TRBD2 (6 bases). V lost 0 bases and J lost 3, with 9 bases in between. Germline lookup yields CDR1 SGDLS and CDR2 YYNGEE. The CDR3 runs 15 residues. CDR3 residues: CASSVEIADTGELFF. CDR3 in DNA: TGTGCCAGCAGCGTAGAGATAGCGGACACCGGGGAGCTGTTTTTT.

The rearrangement joins TRBV27 to TRBJ1-1; D might be TRBD1 (6 bases). Looked up from germline, CDR1 is MNHEY and CDR2 is SMNVEV (reference sequence). This CDR3 comprises 17 residues. V lost 7 bases and J lost 0, with 21 bases in between. In DNA form, the CDR3 reads TGTGCCAGCACAACTTGGGGAGAGGGGGGCGTGAACACTGAAGCTTTCTTT. It translates to CASTTWGEGGVNTEAFF.

On this clone itself: The same CDR3 can be traced to other DNA sequences in this sample. This sequence joins TRBV27 and TRBJ1-1; no clear D gene. The CDR3 has 13 amino acids. Germline values: CDR1 MNHEY, CDR2 SMNVEV (reference sequence). V lost 3 bases and J lost 2, with 7 bases in between. The CDR3 region has the DNA TGTGCCAGCAGTTTGAGGAGAAACACTGAAGCTTTCTTT. Protein sequence: CASSLRRNTEAFF.

J is TRBJ1-4 and V is TRBV30; a weak D match, TRBD1 (5 bases). Trimming took 0 bases from V and 6 from J, leaving 14 bases between them. Germline V gene sequence: CDR1 GTSNPN, CDR2 SVGIG (reference sequence). The CDR3 extends over 15 amino acids. This chain's CDR3 is CAWSVGRGLDEKLFF. The CDR3 DNA is TGTGCCTGGAGTGTAGGTCGGGGGTTGGATGAAAAACTGTTTTTT. Full variable domain (missing parts from reference TRBV30 and TRBJ1-4): SQTIHQWPATLVQPVGSPLSLECTVEGTSNPNLYWYRQAAGRGLQLLFYSVGIGQISSEVPQNLSASRPQDRQFILSSKKLLLSDSGFYLCAWSVGRGLDEKLFFGSGTQLSVL.

This sequence joins TRBV6-5 and TRBJ1-1; the match to TRBD1 covers 9 bases. V was pared by 8 bases and J by 0 bases, with 7 bases of the junction left unmatched. The germline CDR1 and CDR2 sequences are MNHEY and SVGAGI. The CDR3 runs to 15 residues. The CDR3 protein is CASSDRGRLNTEAFF. The CDR3 DNA sequence: TGTGCCAGCTCCGACAGGGGGAGACTGAACACTGAAGCTTTCTTT.

The rearrangement links TRBV5-8 to TRBJ1-3; 7 bases fit TRBD1. This CDR3 is 16 amino acids long. CDR1 SGHTS and CDR2 YDEGEE come from the germline V gene. The V gene end was trimmed by 3 bases and the J gene end by 0 bases; junction bases not matched to a gene: 6. This chain's CDR3 is CASSSRGSYSGNTIYF. DNA for the CDR3: TGTGCCAGCAGCTCCAGGGGGTCCTACTCTGGAAACACCATATATTTT.

This rearrangement joins TRBV6-6 to TRBJ1-4; 8 bases fit TRBD1. Germline trimming cut 5 bases from V and 8 bases from J; bases unmatched to any gene: 7. The CDR3 consists of 14 residues. Germline CDR1 MNHNY, CDR2 SVGAGI (reference sequence). The CDR3 nucleotides are TGTGCCAGCAGTCCCAGGGGGCTTGGAGAAAAACTGTTTTTT. This sequence encodes CASSPRGLGEKLFF.

V is TRBV11-2 and J is TRBJ2-5, with D possibly TRBD2 on 7 matching bases. V lost 5 bases and J 5 bases, leaving 27 bases between the germline ends. CDR3 length equals 18 residues. Germline assignment: CDR1 SGHAT and CDR2 FQNNGV. The CDR3 is CASSPRRAGGGVPETQYF. DNA for the CDR3: TGTGCCAGCAGCCCCCGGAGGGCGGGCGGGGGCGTGCCGGAGACCCAGTACTTC.

Written as DNA, the CDR3 is TGCGCCAGCAGCTTGGGGCGGGGCTATGGCTACACCTTC. The encoded protein is CASSLGRGYGYTF. The chain employs TRBV5-1 and TRBJ1-2; no clear D. CDR1 SGHRS and CDR2 YFSETQ come from the germline V gene. CDR3 length: 13 residues. The germline V and J ends were trimmed by 0 bases and 4 bases, with 7 bases remaining between them.

V gene TRBV5-1 combines with J gene TRBJ2-5; D may be TRBD2 (5 bases). CDR3 length: 15 residues. V shed 2 bases and J shed 0 bases, with 11 bases lying between them. Per germline, CDR1 SGHRS and CDR2 YFSETQ. The chain's CDR3 is CASSFGPGDQETQYF. As DNA, the CDR3 is TGCGCCAGCAGCTTTGGCCCCGGGGACCAAGAGACCCAGTACTTC.

V is TRBV19 and J is TRBJ2-5, with 7 positions matching TRBD1. There are 14 residues in the CDR3. J was trimmed by 2 bases and V by 3 bases; bases with no gene match: 3. Germline CDR1 reads LNHDA; CDR2 reads SQIVND (reference sequence). CDR3 loop: CASSISRGQETQYF. CDR3 in DNA: TGTGCCAGTAGTATTTCCAGGGGGCAAGAGACCCAGTACTTC.

CDR3 in DNA: TGCGCCAGCAGCCGGGGACAGGGGATCGGTGGCTACACCTTC. Translated, it gives CASSRGQGIGGYTF. This chain joins TRBV4-3 and TRBJ1-2; 10 bases align to TRBD1. Germline loops: CDR1 LGHNA, CDR2 YSLEER. The CDR3 sequence is 14 residues long. Unmatched junction bases numbered 6, after V lost 4 bases and J lost 7 bases.